These 18 T cell receptor beta chains originate from one sample sequenced in a study of blood T cell repertoires in COVID-19. The assay was immunoSEQ multiplex PCR, and TCRdb's table has in-frame clones only and misses some. The data contain approximately 390,000 clones, around 87% of them singletons. Source material: peripheral blood. These receptors were obtained from an older woman with COVID-19, enrolled during active disease.

The rearrangement joins TRBV13 to TRBJ2-6; D gene unclear. The germline V gene encodes CDR1 PRHDT and CDR2 FYEKMQ (reference sequence). Between the trimmed V and J ends, which lost 4 bases and 1 base, there was a span of 20 bases. This CDR3 contains 19 residues. This CDR3 reads CASSSMLLGRISGANVLTF. In nucleotides, the CDR3 is TGTGCCAGCAGCTCTATGCTTCTTGGTCGAATTTCTGGGGCCAACGTCCTGACTTTC.

The chain recombines TRBV30 with TRBJ1-1, with TRBD1 matching over 10 bases. CDR1 is GTSNPN, CDR2 SVGIG, per germline (reference sequence). Germline trimming cut 8 bases from V and 4 bases from J; bases unmatched to any gene: 4. The CDR3 has 12 residues. This chain's CDR3 is CAGRQGATEAFF. The CDR3, as DNA: TGTGCCGGCCGACAGGGGGCCACTGAAGCTTTCTTT.

The chain employs TRBV6-5 and TRBJ1-6; D uncertain. The CDR3 runs to 15 residues. The V gene's germline CDR1 is MNHEY and CDR2 SVGAGI. V lost 4 bases, J lost 7 bases, and 14 bases lay in between. The CDR3, as DNA: TGTGCCAGCAGTTCGTCCCTTCCGGGGAATTCACCCCTCCACTTT. Its protein product is CASSSSLPGNSPLHF.

The genes are TRBV6-4 and TRBJ1-1, with 8 bases identical to TRBD1. Germline CDR1 and CDR2: MRHNA and SNTAGT. The V segment lost 5 bases and the J segment 4 bases; nucleotides outside the gene matches: 6. The length of the CDR3 is 14 residues. This CDR3 is CASSSNQGATEAFF. The CDR3 region has the DNA TGTGCCAGCAGTTCAAATCAGGGGGCCACTGAAGCTTTCTTT.

The chain uses TRBV3-1 (or the pseudogene TRBV3-2) and TRBJ2-5, with TRBD1 identical over 7 bases. V trimming: 4 bases; J trimming: 5 bases; junction bases outside the gene matches: 10. Germline-derived CDR1 and CDR2 are LGHDT and YNNKEL (reference sequence). This CDR3 comprises 15 residues. The CDR3 here is CASSPQGQIRETQYF. CDR3 nucleotides: TGTGCCAGCAGCCCACAGGGACAGATCCGGGAGACCCAGTACTTC.

V and J are TRBV5-6 and TRBJ2-3; D remains unclear. CDR1 is SGHDT, CDR2 YYEEEE, per germline. V was pared by 4 bases and J by 8 bases, with 11 bases between. The length of the CDR3 is 12 residues. For the CDR3, the DNA is TGTGCCAGCAGCCTAGATACCGGTACGCAGTATTTT. It codes for CASSLDTGTQYF. The complete variable domain, with remaining parts taken from reference TRBV5-6 and TRBJ2-3, reads DAGVTQSPTHLIKTRGQQVTLRCSPKSGHDTVSWYQQALGQGPQFIFQYYEEEERQRGNFPDRFSGHQFPNYSSELNVNALLLGDSALYLCASSLDTGTQYFGPGTRLTVL.

The rearrangement links TRBV5-1 to TRBJ1-1; 9 bases are shared with TRBD1. Losses at the gene ends were 4 bases for V and 4 bases for J; bases not matched to a gene: 8. This CDR3 spans 15 amino acids. Germline V lookup: CDR1 SGHRS, CDR2 YFSETQ. The CDR3 nucleotides read TGCGCCAGCAGCCCAGACAGGGGGGGAGGCACTGAAGCTTTCTTT. Residues: CASSPDRGGGTEAFF.

The chain carries TRBV7-8 and TRBJ2-1; 9 nucleotides match TRBD2. The germline V gene encodes CDR1 SGHVS and CDR2 FQNEAQ. Unmatched junction bases numbered 4, after V lost 3 bases and J lost 7 bases. This CDR3 contains 14 residues. CDR3 region: CASSLLAGWNEQFF. CDR3 bases: TGTGCCAGCAGCTTGCTAGCGGGGTGGAATGAGCAGTTCTTC. The full variable domain, rest sourced from reference TRBV7-8 and TRBJ2-1, is GAGVSQSPRYKVAKRGQDVALRCDPISGHVSLFWYQQALGQGPEFLTYFQNEAQLDKSGLPSDRFFAERPEGSVSTLKIQRTQQEDSAVYLCASSLLAGWNEQFFGPGTRLTVL.

The CDR3 DNA reads TGTGCCAGCTCTCCCGCGGGGAGAACCGGGGAGCTGTTTTTT. Its protein product is CASSPAGRTGELFF. The chain couples TRBV2 to TRBJ2-2, with a weak D call TRBD2 (6 bases). V shed 8 bases and J shed 5 bases, with 15 bases lying between them. Looked up from germline, CDR1 is SNHLY and CDR2 is FYNNEI. CDR3 length equals 14 residues.

To note about this clone: The sample holds other DNA sequences that translate to the same CDR3. The CDR3 coding sequence is TGTGCCAGCAGTTACTCGCGAGACACTGAAGCTTTCTTT. It translates to CASSYSRDTEAFF. V gene TRBV6-5 combines with J gene TRBJ1-1; D gene unclear. This CDR3 comprises 13 residues. Deletions cut 0 bases from V and 3 bases from J, with 5 bases between. The germline gives CDR1 MNHEY, CDR2 SVGAGI.

The chain couples TRBV19 to TRBJ1-2; perhaps TRBD1 as D (5 bases). The ends were cut back, 4 bases at V and 7 bases at J, with 16 bases in the middle. CDR1 LNHDA and CDR2 SQIVND come from the germline V gene (reference sequence). CDR3 length: 14 amino acids. The CDR3, as DNA: TGTGCCAGTAGTACTACGGACACGCTCCCTGGCTACACCTTC. Its translation is CASSTTDTLPGYTF.

The V gene is TRBV29-1, the J gene TRBJ1-2; 9 nucleotides match TRBD1. Germline V lookup: CDR1 SQVTM, CDR2 ANQGSEA. CDR3 length: 17 residues. J lost 1 base, V lost 0 bases, and 9 bases had no gene match. CDR3 nucleotides: TGCAGCGTTGAAGATTACGGGACAGGGACCCTTAACTATGGCTACACCTTC. Its translation is CSVEDYGTGTLNYGYTF.

V gene TRBV3-1 (or the pseudogene TRBV3-2) combines with J gene TRBJ1-6; D gene unclear. CDR1 and CDR2 from the germline V gene are LGHDT and YNNKEL (reference sequence). Trimming stripped 0 bases from V and 8 bases from J, with 8 bases between. The CDR3 runs to 14 residues. Here the CDR3 reads CASSQEVRDSPLHF. CDR3 in DNA: TGTGCCAGCAGCCAAGAAGTTCGAGATTCACCCCTCCACTTT.

J is TRBJ1-2 and V is TRBV5-4; 9 nucleotides line up with TRBD1. The CDR3 has 17 residues. Unmatched junction bases numbered 7, after V lost 0 bases and J lost 1 base. Germline values: CDR1 SGHNT, CDR2 YYREEE (reference sequence). The CDR3 region has the DNA TGTGCCAGCAGCTTGGGGGTAGGGACAGGGTTTAACTATGGCTACACCTTC. Amino acid sequence: CASSLGVGTGFNYGYTF.

V and J are TRBV5-1 and TRBJ2-2; 7 bases map to TRBD2. Germline loops: CDR1 SGHRS, CDR2 YFSETQ. CDR3 length: 19 residues. The V and J ends lost 4 bases and 3 bases, in that order; junction bases with no gene match: 18. The CDR3 loop is CASSPLSGGPDVYTGELFF. CDR3 nucleotide sequence: TGCGCCAGCAGCCCTCTTTCGGGGGGTCCCGACGTCTACACCGGGGAGCTGTTTTTT.

There are a few counts of this clone. The V gene is TRBV4-1, the J gene TRBJ1-5, with D possibly matching TRBD1 (6 bases). Germline CDR1 and CDR2: MGHRA and YSYEKL. Trimming took 0 bases from V and 7 from J, leaving 16 bases between them. The CDR3 is 16 amino acids. The CDR3, as DNA: TGCGCCAGCAGCCAAGAGGCTTCGGGGGGCCGACAGCCCCAGCATTTT. Protein: CASSQEASGGRQPQHF.

The V call is TRBV28, the J call TRBJ1-1, with TRBD1 as a possible D gene (5 bases). Germline V gives CDR1 MDHEN, CDR2 SYDVKM. The CDR3 spans 14 residues. Trimming removed 4 bases from V and 1 base from J, with 10 bases in between. The CDR3 nucleotides read TGTGCCAGCAGTTCATCCGGGGGGAACACTGAAGCTTTCTTT. Encoded protein: CASSSSGGNTEAFF.

The V gene is TRBV11-3, the J gene TRBJ1-3; 7 positions agree with TRBD1. Germline values: CDR1 SGHNT, CDR2 YENEEA. There are 13 residues in the CDR3. The J segment lost 2 bases and the V segment lost 5 bases, leaving 0 bases of the junction unmatched. The CDR3 is CASSQGAGNTIYF. The CDR3 DNA reads as TGTGCCAGCAGCCAGGGGGCTGGAAACACCATATATTTT.